This T cell receptor (beta chain) was observed in a study of CDR3 diversity in severe acne. V gave up 5 bases and J gave up 4 bases, with 11 bases separating them. Germline CDR1 and CDR2: SEHNR and FQNEAQ (reference sequence). This CDR3 region has 13 residues. TCRdb analysed the PCR reads with MiXCR anew, one entry per CDR3 protein. The repertoire holds more than 85,000 distinct CDR3 sequences, with roughly half as singletons. The sequenced sample consisted of blood. This rearrangement joins TRBV7-9 to TRBJ1-2; TRBD1 might be the D (6 bases). The receptor was derived from a male donor in good health, serving as a control. The CDR3 reads CASSLQGFYGYTF. The CDR3, as DNA: TGTGCCAGCAGCCTACAGGGTTTCTATGGCTACACCTTC.